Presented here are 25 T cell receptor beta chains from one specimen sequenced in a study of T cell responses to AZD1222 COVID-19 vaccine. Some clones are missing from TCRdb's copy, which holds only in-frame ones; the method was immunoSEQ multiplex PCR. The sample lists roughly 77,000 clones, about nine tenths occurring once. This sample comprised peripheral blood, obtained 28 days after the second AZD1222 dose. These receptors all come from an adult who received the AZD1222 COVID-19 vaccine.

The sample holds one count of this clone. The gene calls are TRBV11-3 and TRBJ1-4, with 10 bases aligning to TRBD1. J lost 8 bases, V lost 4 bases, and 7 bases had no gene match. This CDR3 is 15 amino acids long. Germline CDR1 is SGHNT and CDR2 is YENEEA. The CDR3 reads CASSSWDRGQEKLFF. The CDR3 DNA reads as TGTGCCAGCAGCTCCTGGGACAGGGGTCAGGAAAAACTGTTTTTT.

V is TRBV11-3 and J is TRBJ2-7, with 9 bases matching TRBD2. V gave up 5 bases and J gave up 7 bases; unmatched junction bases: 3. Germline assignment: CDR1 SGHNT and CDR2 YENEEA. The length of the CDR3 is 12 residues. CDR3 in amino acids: CASSPLAGEQYF. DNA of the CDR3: TGTGCCAGCAGCCCACTAGCGGGTGAGCAGTACTTC.

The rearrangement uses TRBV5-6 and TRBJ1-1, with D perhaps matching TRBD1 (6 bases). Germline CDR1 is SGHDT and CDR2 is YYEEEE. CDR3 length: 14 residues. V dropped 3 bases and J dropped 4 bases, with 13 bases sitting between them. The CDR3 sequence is CASSSTDRTTEAFF. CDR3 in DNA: TGTGCCAGCAGCTCAACCGACAGGACCACTGAAGCTTTCTTT.

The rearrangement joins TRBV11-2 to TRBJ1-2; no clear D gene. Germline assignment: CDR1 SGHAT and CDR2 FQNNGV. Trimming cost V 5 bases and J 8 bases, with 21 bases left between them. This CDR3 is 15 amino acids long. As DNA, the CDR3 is TGTGCCAGCAGCCCCTATGGAACACCGGGAGGAGGCTACACCTTC. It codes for CASSPYGTPGGGYTF.

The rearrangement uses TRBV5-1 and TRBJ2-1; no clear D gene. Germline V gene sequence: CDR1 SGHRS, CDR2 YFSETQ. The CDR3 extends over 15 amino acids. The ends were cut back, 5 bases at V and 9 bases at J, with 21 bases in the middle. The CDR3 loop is CASRYQATDFGEQFF. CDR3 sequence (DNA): TGCGCCAGCAGGTATCAAGCGACCGATTTTGGTGAGCAGTTCTTC.

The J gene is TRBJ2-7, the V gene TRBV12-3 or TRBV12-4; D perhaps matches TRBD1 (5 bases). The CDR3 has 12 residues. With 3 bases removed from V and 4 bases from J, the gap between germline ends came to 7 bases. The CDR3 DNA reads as TGTGCCAGCAGTTTCCAGGGATACGAGCAGTACTTC. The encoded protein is CASSFQGYEQYF.

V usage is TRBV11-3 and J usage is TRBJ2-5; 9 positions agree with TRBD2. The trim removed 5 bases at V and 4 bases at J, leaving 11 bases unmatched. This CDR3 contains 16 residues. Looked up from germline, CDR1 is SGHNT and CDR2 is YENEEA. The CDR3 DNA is TGTGCCAGCAGCCGGGCTAGCGGGATTAGTAGAGAGACCCAGTACTTC. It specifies CASSRASGISRETQYF.

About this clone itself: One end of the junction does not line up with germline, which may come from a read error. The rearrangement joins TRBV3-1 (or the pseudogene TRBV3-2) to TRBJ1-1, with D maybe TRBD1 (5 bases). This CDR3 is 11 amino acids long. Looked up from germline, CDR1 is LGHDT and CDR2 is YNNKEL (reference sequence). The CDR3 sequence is CASSQGAEAFF. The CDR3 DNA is TGTGCCAGCAGTCAAGGGGCTGAAGCTTTCTTT.

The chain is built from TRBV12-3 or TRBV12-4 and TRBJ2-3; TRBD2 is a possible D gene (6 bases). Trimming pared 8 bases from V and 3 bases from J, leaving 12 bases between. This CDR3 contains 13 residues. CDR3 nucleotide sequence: TGTGCCAGCGGGTTCCGGGGGACAGATACGCAGTATTTT. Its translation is CASGFRGTDTQYF.

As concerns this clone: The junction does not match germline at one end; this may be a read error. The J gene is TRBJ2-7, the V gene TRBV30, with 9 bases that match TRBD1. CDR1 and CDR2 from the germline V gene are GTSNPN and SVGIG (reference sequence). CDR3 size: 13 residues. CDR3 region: CAWSAGTGLAPHF. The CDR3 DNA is TGTGCCTGGAGCGCGGGGACAGGGTTAGCCCCTCACTTC. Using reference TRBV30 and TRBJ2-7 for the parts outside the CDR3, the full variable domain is SQTIHQWPATLVQPVGSPLSLECTVEGTSNPNLYWYRQAAGRGLQLLFYSVGIGQISSEVPQNLSASRPQDRQFILSSKKLLLSDSGFYLCAWSAGTGLAPHFGPGTRLTVT.

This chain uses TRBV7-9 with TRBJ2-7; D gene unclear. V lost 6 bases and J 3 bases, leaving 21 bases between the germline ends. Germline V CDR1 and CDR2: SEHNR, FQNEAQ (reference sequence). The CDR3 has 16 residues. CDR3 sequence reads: CASSTDSKGRVYEQYF. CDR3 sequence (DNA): TGTGCCAGCAGTACCGACTCTAAGGGAAGGGTCTACGAGCAGTACTTC.

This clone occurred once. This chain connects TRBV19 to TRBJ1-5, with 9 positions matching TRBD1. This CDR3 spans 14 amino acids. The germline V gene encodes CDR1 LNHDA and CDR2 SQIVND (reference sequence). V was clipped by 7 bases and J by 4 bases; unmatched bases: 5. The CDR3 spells CASKEGTGNQPQHF. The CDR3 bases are TGTGCCAGTAAGGAGGGGACAGGGAATCAGCCCCAGCATTTT.

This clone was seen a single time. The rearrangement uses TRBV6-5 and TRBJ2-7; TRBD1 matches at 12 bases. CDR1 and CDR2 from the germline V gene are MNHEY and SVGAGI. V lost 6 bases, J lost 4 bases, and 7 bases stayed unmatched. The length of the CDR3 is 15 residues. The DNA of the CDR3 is TGTGCCAGCAGGAAGGGACAGGGGGCAGGTTACGAGCAGTACTTC. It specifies CASRKGQGAGYEQYF.

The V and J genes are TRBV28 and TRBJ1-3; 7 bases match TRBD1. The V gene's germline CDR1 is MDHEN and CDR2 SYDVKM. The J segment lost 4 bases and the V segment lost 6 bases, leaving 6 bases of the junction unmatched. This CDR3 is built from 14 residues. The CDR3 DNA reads TGTGCCAGCAGCCCAGGGGGTCACGGAAACACCATATATTTT. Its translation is CASSPGGHGNTIYF. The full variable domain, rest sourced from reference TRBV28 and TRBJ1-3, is DVKVTQSSRYLVKRTGEKVFLECVQDMDHENMFWYRQDPGLGLRLIYFSYDVKMKEKGDIPEGYSVSREKKERFSLILESASTNQTSMYLCASSPGGHGNTIYFGEGSWLTVV.

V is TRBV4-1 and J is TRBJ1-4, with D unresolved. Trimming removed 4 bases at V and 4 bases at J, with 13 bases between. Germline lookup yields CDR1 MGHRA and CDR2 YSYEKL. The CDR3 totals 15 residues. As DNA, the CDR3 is TGCGCCAGCAGCCCGAAAGGGCCAGTTAATGAAAAACTGTTTTTT. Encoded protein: CASSPKGPVNEKLFF.

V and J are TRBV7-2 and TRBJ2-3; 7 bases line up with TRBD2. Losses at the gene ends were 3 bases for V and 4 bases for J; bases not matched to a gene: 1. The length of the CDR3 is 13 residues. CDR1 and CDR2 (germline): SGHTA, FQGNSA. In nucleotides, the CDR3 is TGTGCCAGCAGCTTTGCGGGGGCAGATACGCAGTATTTT. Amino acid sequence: CASSFAGADTQYF.

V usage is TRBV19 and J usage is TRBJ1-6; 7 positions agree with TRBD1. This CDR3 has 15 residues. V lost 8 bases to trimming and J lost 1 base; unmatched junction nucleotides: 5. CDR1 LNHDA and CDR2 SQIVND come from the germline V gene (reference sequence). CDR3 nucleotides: TGTGCCAGTCACAGGGGAAATTCCTATAATTCACCCCTCCACTTT. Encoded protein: CASHRGNSYNSPLHF.

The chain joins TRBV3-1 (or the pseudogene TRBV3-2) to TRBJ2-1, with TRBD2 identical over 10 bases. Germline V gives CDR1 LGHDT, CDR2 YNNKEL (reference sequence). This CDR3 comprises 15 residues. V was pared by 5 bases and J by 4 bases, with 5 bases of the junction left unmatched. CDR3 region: CASSLAGGPYNEQFF. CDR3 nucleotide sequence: TGTGCCAGCAGCTTAGCGGGAGGCCCTTACAATGAGCAGTTCTTC.

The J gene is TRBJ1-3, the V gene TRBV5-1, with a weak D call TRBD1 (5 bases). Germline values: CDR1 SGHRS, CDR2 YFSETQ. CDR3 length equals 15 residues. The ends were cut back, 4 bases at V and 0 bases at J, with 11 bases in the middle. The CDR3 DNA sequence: TGCGCCAGCAGCCGGACACAAAACTCTGGAAACACCATATATTTT. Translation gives CASSRTQNSGNTIYF.

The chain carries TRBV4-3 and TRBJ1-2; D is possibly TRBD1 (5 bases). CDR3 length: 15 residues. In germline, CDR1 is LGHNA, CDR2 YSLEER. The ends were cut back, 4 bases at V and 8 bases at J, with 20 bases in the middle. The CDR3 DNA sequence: TGCGCCAGCAGCCCTGCCGAAGGGGCCGATCGGGGCTACACCTTC. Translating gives CASSPAEGADRGYTF.

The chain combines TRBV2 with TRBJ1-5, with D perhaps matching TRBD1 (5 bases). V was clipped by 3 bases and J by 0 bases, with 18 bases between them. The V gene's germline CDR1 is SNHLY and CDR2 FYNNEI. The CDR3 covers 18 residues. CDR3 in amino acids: CASSEGERPFYSNQPQHF. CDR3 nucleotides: TGTGCCAGCAGTGAGGGGGAACGGCCTTTCTATAGCAATCAGCCCCAGCATTTT.

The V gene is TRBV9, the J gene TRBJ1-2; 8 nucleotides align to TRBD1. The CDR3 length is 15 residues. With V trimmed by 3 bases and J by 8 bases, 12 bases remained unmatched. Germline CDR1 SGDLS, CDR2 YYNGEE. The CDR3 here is CASSALRGQGTGYTF. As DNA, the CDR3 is TGTGCCAGCAGCGCTCTACGAGGACAGGGTACAGGCTACACCTTC.

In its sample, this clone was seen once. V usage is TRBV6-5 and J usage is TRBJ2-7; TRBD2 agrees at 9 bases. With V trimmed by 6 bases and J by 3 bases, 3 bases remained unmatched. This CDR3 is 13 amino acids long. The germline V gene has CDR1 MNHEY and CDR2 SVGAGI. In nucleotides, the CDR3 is TGTGCCAGCAGCTCTAGCGGGAACTACGAGCAGTACTTC. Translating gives CASSSSGNYEQYF.

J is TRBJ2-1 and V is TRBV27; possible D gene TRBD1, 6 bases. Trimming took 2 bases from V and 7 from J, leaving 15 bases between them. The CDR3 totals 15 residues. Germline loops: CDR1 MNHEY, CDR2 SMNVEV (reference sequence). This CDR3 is CASSLIDRRGNEQFF. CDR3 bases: TGTGCCAGCAGTTTAATCGACAGGCGTGGGAATGAGCAGTTCTTC.

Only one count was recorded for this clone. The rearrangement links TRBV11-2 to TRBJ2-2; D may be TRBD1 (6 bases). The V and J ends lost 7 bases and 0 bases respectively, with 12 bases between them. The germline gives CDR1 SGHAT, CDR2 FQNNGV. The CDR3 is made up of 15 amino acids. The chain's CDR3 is CASTRDTTNTGELFF. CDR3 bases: TGTGCCAGCACCAGGGACACCACGAACACCGGGGAGCTGTTTTTT.